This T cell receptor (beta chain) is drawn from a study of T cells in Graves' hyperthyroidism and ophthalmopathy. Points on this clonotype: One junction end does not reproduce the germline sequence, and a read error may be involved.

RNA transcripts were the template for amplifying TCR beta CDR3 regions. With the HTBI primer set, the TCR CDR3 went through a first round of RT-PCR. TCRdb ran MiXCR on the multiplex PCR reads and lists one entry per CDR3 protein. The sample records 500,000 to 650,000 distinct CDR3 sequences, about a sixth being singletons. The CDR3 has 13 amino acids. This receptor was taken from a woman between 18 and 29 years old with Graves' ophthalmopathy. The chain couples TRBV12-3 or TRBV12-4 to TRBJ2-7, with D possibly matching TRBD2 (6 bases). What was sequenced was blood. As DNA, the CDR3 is TGTGCCAGCAGCCCGGGACTGACCTACAAGCAGTACTTC. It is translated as CASSPGLTYKQYF.